This TCR beta chain originates from a study of siplizumab effects on memory and regulatory T cells. Sequencing used immunoSEQ multiplex PCR; TCRdb keeps in-frame clones, though not all of them. The sample has about 120,000 clones, around 93% seen once. This clone showed up just once. Its antigen is unknown. Study results and limitations: Suppressive capability of dividing Tregs from siplizumab cultures went unverified. Roughly 80-97% of proliferating CD4+ or CD8+ clones lacked an assignable naive or memory phenotype. The drug siplizumab significantly decreased the alloreactive sequences that could be traced to unstimulated CD4+ memory cells.

The V and J ends lost 3 bases and 8 bases respectively, with 9 bases between them. The CDR3 totals 12 residues. Germline V gives CDR1 SGHTA, CDR2 FQGTGA. This clonotype originated in a human donor in good health. Sequenced sample: non-Treg CD4+ T cells sorted from blood. V is TRBV7-3 and J is TRBJ2-3; D not resolved. The CDR3 DNA sequence: TGTGCCAGCAGCTTCACCATGGGTACGCAGTATTTT. Translating it yields CASSFTMGTQYF.